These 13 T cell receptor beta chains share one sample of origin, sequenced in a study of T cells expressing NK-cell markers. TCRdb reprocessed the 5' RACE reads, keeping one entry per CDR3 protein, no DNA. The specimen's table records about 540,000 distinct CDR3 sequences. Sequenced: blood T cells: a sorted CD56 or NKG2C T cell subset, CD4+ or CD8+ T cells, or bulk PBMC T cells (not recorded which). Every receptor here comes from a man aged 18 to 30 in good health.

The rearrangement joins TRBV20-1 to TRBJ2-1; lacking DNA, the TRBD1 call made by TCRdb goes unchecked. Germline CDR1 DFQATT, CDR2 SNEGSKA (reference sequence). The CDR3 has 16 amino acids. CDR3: CSARDPGRSSYNEQFF.

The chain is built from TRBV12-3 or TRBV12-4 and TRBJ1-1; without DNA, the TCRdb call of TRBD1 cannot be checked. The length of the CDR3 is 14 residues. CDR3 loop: CASSSQTGVGEAFF.

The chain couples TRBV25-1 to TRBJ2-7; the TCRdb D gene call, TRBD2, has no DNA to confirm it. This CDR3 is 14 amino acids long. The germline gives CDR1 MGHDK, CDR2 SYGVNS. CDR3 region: CASSLAGLPYEQYF.

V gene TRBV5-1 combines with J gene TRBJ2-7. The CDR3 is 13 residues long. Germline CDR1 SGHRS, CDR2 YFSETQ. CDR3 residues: CASGMDRSYEQYF.

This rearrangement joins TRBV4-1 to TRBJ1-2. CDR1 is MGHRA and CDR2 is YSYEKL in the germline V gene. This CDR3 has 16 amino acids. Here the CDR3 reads CASSQDEIGGLGGYTF.

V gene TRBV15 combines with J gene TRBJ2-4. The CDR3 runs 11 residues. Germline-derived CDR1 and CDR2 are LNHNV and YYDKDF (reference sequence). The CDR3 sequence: CATSKENIQYF.

CDR3 in amino acids: CASSPNTGGDTQYF. The V gene is TRBV18, the J gene TRBJ2-3; the TRBD2 assignment by TCRdb is unverifiable without DNA. CDR3 length: 14 residues. Germline V gives CDR1 KGHSH, CDR2 LQKENI.

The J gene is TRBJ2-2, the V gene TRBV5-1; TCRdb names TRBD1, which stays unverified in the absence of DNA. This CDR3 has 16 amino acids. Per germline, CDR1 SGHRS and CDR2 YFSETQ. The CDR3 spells CASSGAQEKGTGELFF. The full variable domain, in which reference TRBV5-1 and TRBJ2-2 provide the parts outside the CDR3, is KAGVTQTPRYLIKTRGQQVTLSCSPISGHRSVSWYQQTPGQGLQFLFEYFSETQRNKGNFPGRFSGRQFSNSRSEMNVSTLELGDSALYLCASSGAQEKGTGELFFGEGSRLTVL.

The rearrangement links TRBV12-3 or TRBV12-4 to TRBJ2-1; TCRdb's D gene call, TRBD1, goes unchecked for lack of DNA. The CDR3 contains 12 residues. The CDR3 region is CASHGQSNEQFF.

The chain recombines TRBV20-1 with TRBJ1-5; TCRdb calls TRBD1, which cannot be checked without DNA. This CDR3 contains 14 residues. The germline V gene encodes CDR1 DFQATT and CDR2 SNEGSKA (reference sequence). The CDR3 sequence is CSASIGASNQPQHF.

The CDR3: CASSAAGGKNEQFF. This chain uses TRBV9 with TRBJ2-1; TCRdb's D gene call, TRBD2, goes unchecked for lack of DNA. CDR1 and CDR2 (germline): SGDLS, YYNGEE. The CDR3 is made up of 14 amino acids.

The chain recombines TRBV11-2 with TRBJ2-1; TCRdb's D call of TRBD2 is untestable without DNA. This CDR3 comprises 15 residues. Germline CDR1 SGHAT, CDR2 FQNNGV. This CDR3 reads CASSSLGLDRDEQFF.

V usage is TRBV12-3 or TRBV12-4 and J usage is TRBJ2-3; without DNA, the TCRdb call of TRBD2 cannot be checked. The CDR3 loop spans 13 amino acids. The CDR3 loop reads CASRDEGPDTQYF.